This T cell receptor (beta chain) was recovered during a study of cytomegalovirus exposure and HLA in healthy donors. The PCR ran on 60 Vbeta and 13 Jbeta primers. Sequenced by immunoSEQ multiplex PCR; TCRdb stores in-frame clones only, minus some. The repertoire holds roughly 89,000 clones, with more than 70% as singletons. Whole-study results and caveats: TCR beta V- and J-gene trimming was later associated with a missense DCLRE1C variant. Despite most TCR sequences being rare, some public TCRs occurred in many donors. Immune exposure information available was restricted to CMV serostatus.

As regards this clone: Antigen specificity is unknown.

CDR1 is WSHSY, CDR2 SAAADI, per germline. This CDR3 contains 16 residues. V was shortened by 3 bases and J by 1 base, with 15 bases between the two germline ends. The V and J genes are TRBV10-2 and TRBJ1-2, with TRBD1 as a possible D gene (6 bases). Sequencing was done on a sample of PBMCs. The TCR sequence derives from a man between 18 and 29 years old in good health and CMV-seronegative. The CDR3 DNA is TGCGCCAGCAGTGACCCGGGACAAGCGATTAACTATGGCTACACCTTC. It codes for CASSDPGQAINYGYTF.